This TCR beta chain is drawn from a study of technical replicates of blood from a handful of donors. Measured with immunoSEQ multiplex PCR; TCRdb has only the in-frame clones, and not every one. The data show under 70,000 clones, 91% seen once. This CDR3 spans 15 amino acids. The V end lost 4 bases, the J end lost 2 bases, and 14 bases lay between the germline ends. From germline, CDR1 is SGDLS and CDR2 YYNGEE. V usage is TRBV9 and J usage is TRBJ2-3, with a weak D call TRBD2 (5 bases). This receptor was identified in a human donor in good health. Some clones in this sample may be carry-over from other donors' samples. Sequences were obtained from PBMCs. CDR3 protein: CASSPGGRDTDTQYF. The CDR3, as DNA: TGTGCCAGCAGCCCTGGTGGACGGGACACAGATACGCAGTATTTT.